The sequence of this T cell receptor beta chain was determined in a study of T cells after yellow fever vaccination. Looking at the study overall: Any fraction with a low cell number was prepared using SMART-Seq v4 Ultra Low Input. Findings and caveats of the study: A weaker secondary response peaked on day 5, the primary on day 15. Contaminants from the bulk population, in the form of abundant clonotypes, could be found in FACS-sorted repertoires. After the booster, approximately 96% of CD4 and approximately 90% of CD8 primary-response clones were re-detected.

TCRdb itself ran the 5' RACE reads through MiXCR, one entry per CDR3 protein. The sample has around 300,000 distinct CDR3 sequences; around 4.4% are singletons. V was pared by 5 bases and J by 2 bases, with 11 bases between. The CDR3 runs to 14 residues. Per the germline V gene, CDR1 is MNHEY and CDR2 is SVGAGI. This clonotype was seen a handful of times. Its antigen is unknown. The chain is built from TRBV6-5 and TRBJ2-3, with D uncertain. Sequenced material: PBMCs, taken 15 days after the yellow fever booster vaccination. The sequence was collected from a man aged 18 to 29 who received the YFV17D yellow fever vaccine. The CDR3 bases are TGTGCCAGCAGTCCCTTCTCCTACACAGATACGCAGTATTTT. This codes for CASSPFSYTDTQYF.